Below are 15 T cell receptor beta chains sequenced from a single sample in a study of PD-L1 blockade in urothelial cancer. Time point here: peripheral blood 6 weeks after treatment start. The method was immunoSEQ multiplex PCR; TCRdb's version includes in-frame clones alone and lacks a portion of them. In the table there are about 36,000 clones, more than 75% of which are singletons. Sequenced here: PBMCs, sampled around atezolizumab (anti-PD-L1) treatment. The receptors here all came from a man in his forties with urothelial cancer.

This clone came up once. The J gene is TRBJ2-7, the V gene TRBV7-9; 11 nucleotides match TRBD2. Germline V gene data show CDR1 as SEHNR and CDR2 as FQNEAQ (reference sequence). The CDR3 consists of 16 residues. Trimming took 5 bases from V and 7 from J; bases not matched to a gene: 13. CDR3 region: CASSQGLAGQPREQYF. The DNA for the CDR3 is TGTGCCAGCAGCCAAGGACTAGCGGGCCAACCGAGGGAGCAGTACTTC.

The chain is built from TRBV18 and TRBJ1-1; weak D call: TRBD1 (6 bases). The V and J ends lost 6 bases and 3 bases respectively, with 11 bases between them. The CDR3 is 13 residues long. Germline-derived CDR1 and CDR2 are KGHSH and LQKENI. Here the CDR3 reads CASSRGGHTEAFF. In DNA, the CDR3 is TGTGCCAGCTCCCGCGGGGGGCACACTGAAGCTTTCTTT.

The V and J genes are TRBV19 and TRBJ2-1, with TRBD2 matching over 8 bases. This CDR3 has 18 amino acids. Germline V gene lookup returns CDR1 LNHDA and CDR2 SQIVND (reference sequence). The junction had 12 bases not matched to a gene; V was cut back by 5 bases and J by 0 bases. Written as DNA, the CDR3 is TGTGCCAGTAGTCCCCGAGGTGGGAGCGGGAGCTCCTACAATGAGCAGTTCTTC. Translated: CASSPRGGSGSSYNEQFF.

This clone was counted a single time. The chain employs TRBV27 and TRBJ1-2; weak D call: TRBD1 (6 bases). Trimming pared 5 bases from V and 4 bases from J, leaving 17 bases between. This CDR3 is built from 15 residues. The germline CDR1 and CDR2 sequences are MNHEY and SMNVEV (reference sequence). CDR3 sequence (DNA): TGTGCCAGCAGTCATTTCGGGGGGCGCCGCTATGGCTACACCTTC. Amino acids: CASSHFGGRRYGYTF.

V usage is TRBV5-4 and J usage is TRBJ1-2, with 8 bases aligning to TRBD1. CDR3 length: 14 amino acids. Germline loops: CDR1 SGHNT, CDR2 YYREEE (reference sequence). J was trimmed by 5 bases and V by 4 bases; bases with no gene match: 7. The CDR3 loop reads CASSHRDRLYGYTF. CDR3 sequence (DNA): TGTGCCAGCAGCCACCGGGACAGGCTTTATGGCTACACCTTC. Complete variable domain (other parts from reference TRBV5-4 and TRBJ1-2): ETGVTQSPTHLIKTRGQQVTLRCSSQSGHNTVSWYQQALGQGPQFIFQYYREEENGRGNFPPRFSGLQFPNYSSELNVNALELDDSALYLCASSHRDRLYGYTFGSGTRLTVV.

CDR3 loop: CASSRSGRAYEQYF. In nucleotides, the CDR3 is TGCGCCAGCAGCCGGAGCGGGAGGGCCTACGAGCAGTACTTC. This chain connects TRBV5-1 to TRBJ2-7, with TRBD2 matching over 10 bases. The CDR3 loop spans 14 amino acids. J gave up 2 bases and V 4 bases, and 3 bases lay outside the gene matches. Germline CDR1 reads SGHRS; CDR2 reads YFSETQ. The whole variable domain, filled in from reference TRBV5-1 and TRBJ2-7, reads KAGVTQTPRYLIKTRGQQVTLSCSPISGHRSVSWYQQTPGQGLQFLFEYFSETQRNKGNFPGRFSGRQFSNSRSEMNVSTLELGDSALYLCASSRSGRAYEQYFGPGTRLTVT.

This clone appeared a single time. The rearrangement links TRBV19 to TRBJ2-4; no reliable D call. Germline CDR1 and CDR2: LNHDA and SQIVND (reference sequence). The CDR3 is 17 residues long. Deletions cut 3 bases from V and 1 base from J, with 16 bases between. CDR3: CASSIAQNPLAKNIQYF. The CDR3, as DNA: TGTGCCAGTAGTATCGCACAGAATCCCCTGGCCAAAAACATTCAGTACTTC.

The genes are TRBV5-4 and TRBJ1-2; 10 nucleotides line up with TRBD1. The CDR3 loop spans 15 amino acids. V was clipped by 4 bases and J by 6 bases; unmatched bases: 9. The germline gives CDR1 SGHNT, CDR2 YYREEE (reference sequence). The CDR3 DNA reads as TGTGCCAGCAGCAGCGACAGGGGGCGAAGGGATGGCTACACCTTC. Translating gives CASSSDRGRRDGYTF. Together with reference TRBV5-4 and TRBJ1-2, the CDR3 gives the full variable domain: ETGVTQSPTHLIKTRGQQVTLRCSSQSGHNTVSWYQQALGQGPQFIFQYYREEENGRGNFPPRFSGLQFPNYSSELNVNALELDDSALYLCASSSDRGRRDGYTFGSGTRLTVV.

The chain has TRBV7-9 and TRBJ2-1; no clear D gene. The CDR3 consists of 16 residues. Looked up from germline, CDR1 is SEHNR and CDR2 is FQNEAQ (reference sequence). Trimming removed 5 bases at V and 2 bases at J, with 16 bases between. The DNA for the CDR3 is TGTGCCAGCAGCCCCCAGGCCCTTGGAACCTACAATGAGCAGTTCTTC. Translating it yields CASSPQALGTYNEQFF.

The chain carries TRBV7-9 and TRBJ1-4; D might be TRBD1 (5 bases). Trimming pared 3 bases from V and 0 bases from J, leaving 5 bases between. This CDR3 contains 14 residues. CDR1 and CDR2 from the germline V gene are SEHNR and FQNEAQ (reference sequence). The CDR3: CASSFRATNEKLFF. CDR3 nucleotide sequence: TGTGCCAGCAGCTTCAGGGCAACTAATGAAAAACTGTTTTTT.

The genes are TRBV5-6 and TRBJ2-1; D not resolved. This CDR3 region has 11 residues. Germline lookup yields CDR1 SGHDT and CDR2 YYEEEE. V was shortened by 2 bases and J by 11 bases, with 8 bases between the two germline ends. For the CDR3, the DNA is TGTGCCAGCAGCTTTCAACATCAGCAGTTCTTC. Translating gives CASSFQHQQFF.

The chain joins TRBV28 to TRBJ2-3; D uncertain. Per germline, CDR1 MDHEN and CDR2 SYDVKM. Trimming stripped 2 bases from V and 1 base from J, with 4 bases between. This CDR3 has 13 amino acids. CDR3: CASSLQGTDTQYF. DNA for the CDR3: TGTGCCAGCAGTTTACAGGGCACAGATACGCAGTATTTT.

V is TRBV19 and J is TRBJ2-1; tentative D call: TRBD1 (5 bases). The CDR3 consists of 13 residues. CDR1 and CDR2 from the germline V gene are LNHDA and SQIVND (reference sequence). V was trimmed by 4 bases and J by 9 bases, leaving 13 bases between them. The CDR3 sequence is CASSTKQGSEQFF. In DNA, the CDR3 is TGTGCCAGTAGTACAAAGCAGGGAAGTGAGCAGTTCTTC. Variable domain in full (rest from reference TRBV19 and TRBJ2-1): DGGITQSPKYLFRKEGQNVTLSCEQNLNHDAMYWYRQDPGQGLRLIYYSQIVNDFQKGDIAEGYSVSREKKESFPLTVTSAQKNPTAFYLCASSTKQGSEQFFGPGTRLTVL.

This sequence joins TRBV5-4 and TRBJ2-1; TRBD2 matches at 8 bases. Losses at the gene ends were 0 bases for V and 9 bases for J; bases not matched to a gene: 11. Per the germline V gene, CDR1 is SGHNT and CDR2 is YYREEE (reference sequence). The CDR3 contains 16 residues. The CDR3 spells CASSLELFGRAVEQFF. CDR3 nucleotide sequence: TGTGCCAGCAGCTTGGAACTCTTCGGGAGGGCAGTTGAGCAGTTCTTC.

J is TRBJ1-2 and V is TRBV5-5, with D perhaps TRBD1 (5 bases). The CDR3 is 15 amino acids. Germline CDR1 is SGHKS and CDR2 is YYEKEE (reference sequence). V lost 4 bases to trimming and J lost 8 bases, with 21 bases between them. CDR3 bases: TGTGCCAGCAGCCCTGATTCTTGGACACGTTCAGGCTACACCTTC. Translated: CASSPDSWTRSGYTF.